A selection of T cell receptor beta chains follows, all from one sample in a study of Ad26.COV2.S vaccination and SARS-CoV-2 variants. Produced via immunoSEQ multiplex PCR; TCRdb's table is partial and in-frame only. This table holds around 450,000 clones, less than 95% found once. Source: peripheral blood, taken in a trial of Ad26.COV2.S vaccine versus placebo. The receptors here all came from a person between 18 and 65 years old who received the Ad26.COV2.S COVID-19 vaccine or a placebo. Both conserved end residues are part of each CDR3. A D gene is named only where the DNA matches it firmly. Part of the rows lack a size; the others show once, few, many or a class for expanded clones.

size,D,J,V,CDR3,DNA
once,TRBD1,TRBJ1-5,TRBV24-1,CATQGRDSHQPQHF,TGTGCCACTCAGGGCCGGGACAGTCATCAGCCCCAGCATTTT
-,TRBD1,TRBJ2-7,TRBV7-9,CASSLVRGRGIYEQYF,TGTGCCAGCAGCTTAGTTCGGGGCAGGGGGATCTACGAGCAGTACTTC
-,TRBD1,TRBJ2-7,TRBV5-1,CASSRVAGGYYEQYF,TGCGCCAGCAGCCGGGTGGCAGGGGGTTACTACGAGCAGTACTTC
-,TRBD2,TRBJ2-7,TRBV20-1,CSASTRGAGEQYF,TGCAGTGCTAGTACGCGGGGGGCGGGCGAGCAGTACTTC
-,TRBD2,TRBJ2-1,TRBV4-2,CASSQGAGGLAGGSYNEQFF,TGTGCCAGCAGCCAAGGCGCGGGAGGACTAGCGGGAGGTTCCTACAATGAGCAGTTCTTC
-,-,TRBJ2-7,TRBV4-3,CASSRTLASEQYF,TGCGCCAGCAGCCGCACTCTAGCCTCCGAGCAGTACTTC
-,TRBD1,TRBJ1-1,TRBV19,CASSTGQGGPEAFF,TGTGCCAGTAGTACCGGACAGGGAGGACCAGAAGCTTTCTTT
once,-,TRBJ2-7,TRBV6-2/TRBV6-3,CASSDLGSIDEQYF,TGTGCCAGCAGCGATCTAGGTAGCATCGACGAGCAGTACTTC
-,-,TRBJ1-4,TRBV28,CASGSRQAFNEKLFF,TGTGCCAGCGGTTCTAGACAGGCCTTTAATGAAAAACTGTTTTTT
-,-,TRBJ1-2,TRBV10-3,CAISGAGSGQFDGYTF,TGTGCCATCAGTGGGGCCGGCTCCGGACAGTTCGATGGCTACACCTTC
-,TRBD1,TRBJ1-6,TRBV5-1,CASSLEAGGVSSYNSPLHF,TGCGCCAGCAGCTTGGAAGCAGGGGGTGTGAGCTCCTATAATTCACCCCTCCACTTT
-,-,TRBJ2-7,TRBV6-1,CASSEFGLGQYF,TGTGCCAGCAGTGAATTTGGGTTAGGGCAGTACTTC
-,-,TRBJ2-7,TRBV4-1,CASSQDVGYEQYF,TGCGCCAGCAGCCAAGACGTGGGCTACGAGCAGTACTTC
-,-,TRBJ2-2,TRBV7-9,CASSLGTGELFF,TGTGCCAGCAGCTTGGGTACCGGGGAGCTGTTTTTT
once,-,TRBJ1-4,TRBV2,CASSRDGNEKLFF,TGTGCCAGCAGTCGGGACGGGAATGAAAAACTGTTTTTT
few,TRBD1,TRBJ1-1,TRBV9,CASSVDAVQGASNTEAFF,TGTGCCAGCAGCGTAGACGCGGTACAGGGGGCCTCGAACACTGAAGCTTTCTTT
-,-,TRBJ2-2,TRBV4-2,CASSRGRRGNTGELFF,TGTGCCAGCAGCCGAGGAAGACGGGGGAACACCGGGGAGCTGTTTTTT
-,-,TRBJ1-2,TRBV4-3,CASSQDRAGINYGYTF,TGCGCCAGCAGCCAAGATCGGGCAGGGATCAACTATGGCTACACCTTC
-,-,TRBJ2-3,TRBV3-1/TRBV3-2,CASSRNSRGDTQYF,TGTGCCAGCAGCCGCAACTCACGGGGGGATACGCAGTATTTT